Listed here is a single T cell receptor (beta chain). The record originates from a study of blood T cells in healthy people across ages. Aged roughly 6 to 95, donors were systemically healthy Caucasians from Russia. Alongside a J-beta primer mix, a sample-barcoded 5' primer served in a second PCR lasting 7 to 11 cycles. TCRdb called the 5' RACE reads again in MiXCR, with one record for every CDR3 protein. The data show about 1,800,000 distinct CDR3 sequences, 28% seen once. Germline lookup yields CDR1 MNHEY and CDR2 SVGAGI. V was cut by 11 bases and J by 3 bases, with 22 bases left in between. CDR3 length: 15 residues.

The V call is TRBV6-5, the J call TRBJ1-2; D is unresolved. The clonotype was recovered from a woman aged 30 to 39 in good health. Material for sequencing was blood. CDR3 in amino acids: CAARYFRVGHYGYTF. CDR3 nucleotides: TGTGCCGCTCGGTACTTCCGTGTGGGCCACTATGGCTACACCTTC.